This T cell receptor (beta chain) was profiled in a study of blood T cells in healthy people across ages. Findings of the study overall: Diversity was higher, and naive CD4+ cells more numerous, in long-lived donors than in aged donors. Older age went with lower TCR beta diversity per million T cells, in a roughly linear way.

On this clonotype itself: Its specificity is not known.

In each sample, at least 6.5 million PBMCs were isolated. Per sample, no less than 6 micrograms of total RNA were extracted. CDR3 length: 16 amino acids. Germline lookup yields CDR1 SGDLS and CDR2 YYNGEE. V shed 1 base, J shed 3 bases, and the junction held 4 bases outside the gene matches. A second PCR of roughly 7 to 11 cycles used a sample-barcoded 5' primer and a J-beta primer mix. MiXCR, applied by TCRdb to the 5' RACE reads, yields one record per CDR3 protein. The table has about 640,000 distinct CDR3 sequences, 58% seen once. Input material: blood. The chain has TRBV9 and TRBJ2-1; TRBD2 matches at 10 bases. The receptor was derived from a man aged 55 to 70 in good health. CDR3 amino acids: CASSVLPSGGYNEQFF. As DNA, the CDR3 is TGTGCCAGCAGCGTACTTCCTAGCGGGGGCTACAATGAGCAGTTCTTC.